This T cell receptor beta chain was sequenced for a study of T cell responses to AZD1222 COVID-19 vaccine. This CDR3 comprises 13 residues. Per germline, CDR1 SGHRS and CDR2 YFSETQ. Trimming at V came to 4 bases and at J to 4 bases, leaving 4 bases not matched to a gene. Produced via immunoSEQ multiplex PCR; TCRdb's table is partial and in-frame only. The table has approximately 170,000 clones, 70% to 90% seen once. This chain links TRBV5-1 with TRBJ2-5; 7 nucleotides match TRBD2. The TCR was taken from an adult who received the AZD1222 COVID-19 vaccine. The sample in question was peripheral blood, obtained 28 days after the second AZD1222 dose. The CDR3 sequence is CASSPGGSETQYF. The DNA for the CDR3 is TGCGCCAGCAGCCCCGGGGGGTCAGAGACCCAGTACTTC.